This T cell receptor beta chain was documented in a study of PD-1 blockade in classical Hodgkin lymphoma (dated by TCRdb to the early 2020s). For the study in its entirety: Nivolumab dosing was 3 mg/kg intravenously every 2 weeks, continuing until either disease progression or unacceptable toxicity. The study used CyTOF and TCR beta sequencing to define a peripheral blood immune signature of response to PD-1 blockade in classical Hodgkin lymphoma. Paper-wide results and their limitations: Baseline TCR diversity was reported as lower in newly diagnosed patients than in healthy donors, and lower still in relapsed/refractory patients. Patients starting nivolumab less than 1 year after ASCT had lower diversity and were excluded from later analyses to avoid confounding by immune reconstitution. Only a single clinical trial cohort was studied, and what caused the repertoire differences, possibly disease activity or prior therapy, remained undefined. CD4+ but not CD8+ TCR diversity rose significantly by C4D1 (p=0.0027 vs p=0.16), most apparent in complete responders (p=0.02). Trial patients with a complete response had baseline diversity similar to that of newly diagnosed patients, while partial responders and progressors had significantly lower diversity.

In light of the paper, this sample's time point label describes: cycle 4 day 1 (C4D1), after 5 to 7 weeks of nivolumab. Relapse after autologous stem cell transplantation had occurred in all trial patients, and cohorts A, B and C were distinguished by prior brentuximab vedotin exposure. A total of fewer than 65 patients with relapsed/refractory classical Hodgkin lymphoma made up the trial cohort, and each patient's best overall response was complete response, partial response or progressive disease. Trial patients were treated with single-agent nivolumab in the multi-cohort phase II CheckMate 205 trial. An independent review committee assessed best overall response by applying the 2007 International Working Group response criteria. Trial PBMCs were collected immediately before nivolumab initiation (C1D1) and during therapy at cycle 2 day 1 and cycle 4 day 1. Peripheral blood was collected in 8 mL Vacutainer Cell Preparation Tubes, from which PBMCs were isolated by centrifugation and then cryopreserved.

This clone was seen a handful of times. No cognate antigen has been identified for it. The record has no base qualities; no much larger clone is one base away. The Qiagen DNeasy kit was used to extract genomic DNA both from unsorted PBMCs and from the negatively selected CD4+ and CD8+ fractions. TCR beta CDR3 regions were amplified by immunoSEQ multiplex PCR using primers annealing to V and J segments. A synthetic immune receptor repertoire was used to minimize amplification bias, and any remaining bias was removed computationally after sequencing. Per the original workflow: Custom Python scripts were used to quantify repertoire diversity as the Shannon entropy index. Unsorted, CD4+ and CD8+ repertoires were analyzed separately, except in combined analyses where CD4+ and CD8+ sequences were merged in silico. A clone counted as expanded when the clone's frequency after treatment rose at least 2-fold relative to C1D1, and clones undetected at baseline were given a pseudocount of 0.5. Clones with 0 or 1 copy at C1D1 were defined as singleton clones, while clones with 2 or more copies were defined as non-singleton clones. Clones expanded in unsorted samples were labelled as CD4+, CD8+ or unknown by matching protein sequences in sorted samples from the same patient. Wilcoxon tests were applied to paired samples to test diversity changes from C1D1 to C4D1. Imported from immuneACCESS, the table was reduced by TCRdb to in-frame sequences with V and J called. These copies leave out some clones; in studies compared against another copy, an unresolved V gene accounts for under half, and the cause of the remainder is not known. V, J and clone size were drawn from that table, and D and trimming were deduced from the DNA. The sample table shows fewer than 35,000 clones, and about 81% are seen once. The ten largest clones take up roughly 15% of the sample.

The sequences come from peripheral blood mononuclear cells (PBMCs), collected before the fourth cycle of nivolumab. This receptor was identified in a human donor with classical Hodgkin lymphoma.

The CDR3 region has the sequence CASSEVGGREQYV. The sequence in DNA is TGTGCCAGCAGTGAAGTAGGGGGACGCGAGCAGTACGTC. The chain couples TRBV6-1 to TRBJ2-7; tentative D gene TRBD1, with 6 bases matching. Measured from the cysteine to the valine, the CDR3 is 13 residues long. CDR3 DNA only is kept here, 39 bases in frame from base 1. V is cut by 1 base and J by 6 bases, and the space between the germline ends is 10 bases. CDR1 and CDR2 are read off the germline V gene as MNHNS and SASEGT.